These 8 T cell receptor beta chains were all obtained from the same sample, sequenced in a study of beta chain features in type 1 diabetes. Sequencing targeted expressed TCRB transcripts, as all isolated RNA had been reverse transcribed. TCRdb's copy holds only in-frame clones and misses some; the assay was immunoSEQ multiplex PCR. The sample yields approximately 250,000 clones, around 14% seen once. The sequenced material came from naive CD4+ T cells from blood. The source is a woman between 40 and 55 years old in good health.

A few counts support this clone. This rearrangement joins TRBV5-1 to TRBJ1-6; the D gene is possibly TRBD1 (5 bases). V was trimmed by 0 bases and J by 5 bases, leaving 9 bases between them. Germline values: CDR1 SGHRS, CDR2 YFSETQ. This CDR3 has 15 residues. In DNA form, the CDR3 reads TGCGCCAGCAGCTTGGGGGCCAGGGATAATTCACCCCTCCACTTT. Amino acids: CASSLGARDNSPLHF. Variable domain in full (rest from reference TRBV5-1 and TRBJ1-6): KAGVTQTPRYLIKTRGQQVTLSCSPISGHRSVSWYQQTPGQGLQFLFEYFSETQRNKGNFPGRFSGRQFSNSRSEMNVSTLELGDSALYLCASSLGARDNSPLHFGNGTRLTVT.

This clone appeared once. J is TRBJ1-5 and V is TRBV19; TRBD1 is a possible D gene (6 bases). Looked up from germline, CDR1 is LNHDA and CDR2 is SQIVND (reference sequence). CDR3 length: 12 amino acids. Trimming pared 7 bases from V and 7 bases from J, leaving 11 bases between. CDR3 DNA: TGTGCCAGTAAGACAGGAACACAGCCCCAGCATTTT. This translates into CASKTGTQPQHF.

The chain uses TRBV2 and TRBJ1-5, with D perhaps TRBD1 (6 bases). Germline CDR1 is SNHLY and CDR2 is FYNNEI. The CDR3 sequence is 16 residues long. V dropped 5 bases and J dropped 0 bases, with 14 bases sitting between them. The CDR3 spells CASSFGRGYSNQPQHF. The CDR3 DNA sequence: TGTGCCAGCAGTTTCGGCAGGGGCTATAGCAATCAGCCCCAGCATTTT. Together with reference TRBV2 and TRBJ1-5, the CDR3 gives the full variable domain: EPEVTQTPSHQVTQMGQEVILRCVPISNHLYFYWYRQILGQKVEFLVSFYNNEISEKSEIFDDQFSVERPDGSNFTLKIRSTKLEDSAMYFCASSFGRGYSNQPQHFGDGTRLSIL.

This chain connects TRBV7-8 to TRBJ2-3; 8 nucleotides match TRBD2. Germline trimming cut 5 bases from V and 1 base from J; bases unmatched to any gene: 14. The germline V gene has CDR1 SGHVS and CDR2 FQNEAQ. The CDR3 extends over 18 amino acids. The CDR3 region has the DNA TGTGCCAGCAGCATACGGTACCAAGCGGGGGTCCGCACAGATACGCAGTATTTT. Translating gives CASSIRYQAGVRTDTQYF. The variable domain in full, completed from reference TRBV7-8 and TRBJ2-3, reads GAGVSQSPRYKVAKRGQDVALRCDPISGHVSLFWYQQALGQGPEFLTYFQNEAQLDKSGLPSDRFFAERPEGSVSTLKIQRTQQEDSAVYLCASSIRYQAGVRTDTQYFGPGTRLTVL.

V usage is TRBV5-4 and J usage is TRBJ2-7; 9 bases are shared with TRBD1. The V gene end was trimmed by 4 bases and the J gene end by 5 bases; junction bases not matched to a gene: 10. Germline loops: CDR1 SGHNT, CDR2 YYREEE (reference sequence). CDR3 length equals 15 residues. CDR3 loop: CASSPAGTGFNEQYF. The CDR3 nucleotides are TGTGCCAGCAGCCCTGCCGGGACAGGGTTTAACGAGCAGTACTTC.

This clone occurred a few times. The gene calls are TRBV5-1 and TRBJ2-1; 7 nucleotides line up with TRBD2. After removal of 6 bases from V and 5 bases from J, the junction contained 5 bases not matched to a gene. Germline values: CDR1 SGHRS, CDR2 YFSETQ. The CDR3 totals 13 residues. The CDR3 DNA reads TGCGCCAGCAAACGGCTAGCGGACAATGAGCAGTTCTTC. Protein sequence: CASKRLADNEQFF.

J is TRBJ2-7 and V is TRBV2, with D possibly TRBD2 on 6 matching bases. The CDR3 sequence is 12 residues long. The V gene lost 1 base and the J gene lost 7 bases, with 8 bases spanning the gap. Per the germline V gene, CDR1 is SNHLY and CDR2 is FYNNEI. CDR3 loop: CASSEGGREQYF. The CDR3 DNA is TGTGCCAGCAGTGAAGGGGGGAGGGAGCAGTACTTC.

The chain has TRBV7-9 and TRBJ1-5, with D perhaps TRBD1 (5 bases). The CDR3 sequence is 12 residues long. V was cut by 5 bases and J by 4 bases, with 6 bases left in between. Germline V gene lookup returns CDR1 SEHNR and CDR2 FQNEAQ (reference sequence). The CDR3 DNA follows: TGTGCCAGCAGCGACAGAAATCAGCCCCAGCATTTT. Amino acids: CASSDRNQPQHF.